The text below deals with one TCR beta chain. Its specificity is unknown. Distinct nucleotide sequences in the sample also encode this CDR3. This record belongs to a study of shared clonotypes between healthy human individuals. The protocol was immunoSEQ multiplex PCR, while the TCRdb copy is restricted to in-frame clones and leaves out a portion. The sample shows 1,100,000 or so clones, around 82% of them seen only once. Findings and caveats of the study: Clonotypes that were shared across four donors made up around 5% of naive CD4 clonotypes.

Material: memory CD4+ T cells from PBMCs. Documented subset: CD45RA-negative fraction. The sequence derives from a man aged 18 to 29 in good health. Some clones in this sample may be carry-over from other donors' samples.

The CDR3 region is CASSLGLAGYNEQFF. CDR3 coding DNA: TGCGCCAGCAGCTTGGGTTTAGCGGGGTACAATGAGCAGTTCTTC. V is TRBV5-1 and J is TRBJ2-1; 8 nucleotides align to TRBD2. The CDR3 is 15 amino acids. Germline CDR1 is SGHRS and CDR2 is YFSETQ. The V gene end was trimmed by 0 bases and the J gene end by 4 bases; junction bases not matched to a gene: 3.